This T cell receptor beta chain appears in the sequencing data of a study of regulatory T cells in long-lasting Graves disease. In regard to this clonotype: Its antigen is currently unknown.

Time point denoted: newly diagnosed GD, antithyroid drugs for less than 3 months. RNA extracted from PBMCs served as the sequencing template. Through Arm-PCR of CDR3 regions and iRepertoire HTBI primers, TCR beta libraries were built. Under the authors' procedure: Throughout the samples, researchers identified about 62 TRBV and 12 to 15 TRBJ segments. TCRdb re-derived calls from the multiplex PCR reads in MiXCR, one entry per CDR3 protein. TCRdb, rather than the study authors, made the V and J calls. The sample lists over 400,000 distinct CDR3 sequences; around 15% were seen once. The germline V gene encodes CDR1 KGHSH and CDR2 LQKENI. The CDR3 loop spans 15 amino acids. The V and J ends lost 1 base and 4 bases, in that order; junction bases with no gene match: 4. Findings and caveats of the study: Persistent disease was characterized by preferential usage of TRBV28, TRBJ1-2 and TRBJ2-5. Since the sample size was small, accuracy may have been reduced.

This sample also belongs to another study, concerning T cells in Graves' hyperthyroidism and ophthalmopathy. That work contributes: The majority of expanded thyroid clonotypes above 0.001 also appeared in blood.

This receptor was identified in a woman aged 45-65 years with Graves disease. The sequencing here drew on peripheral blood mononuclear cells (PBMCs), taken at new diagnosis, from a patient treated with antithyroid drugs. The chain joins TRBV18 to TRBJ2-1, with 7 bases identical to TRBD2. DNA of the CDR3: TGTGCCAGCTCACCACAGCGGGAAATATACAATGAGCAGTTCTTC. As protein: CASSPQREIYNEQFF.